This is a list of T cell receptor beta chains from one sample in a study of PD-1 blockade in mismatch repair-deficient tumors. Their cognate antigens are unknown. Using immunoSEQ multiplex PCR, the repertoire was profiled, and TCRdb retains in-frame clones only, with some absent. The data contain thousands of clones, over 75% of them singletons. The source material was cells cultured in vitro, sampled from a patient treated with pembrolizumab. The receptors were gathered from an adult with mismatch repair-deficient cancer. The CDR3 runs from the conserved cysteine through the conserved F or W. Fields, in order: CDR3 DNA, CDR3 protein, D gene, V gene, CDR3 length, clone size, J gene. The D gene is left open where the match is weak. Where a row states a size, it is once, few, many or the class of an expanded clone; other rows omit it.

TGTGCCATCAGCGCACAGAGGGGGGTCTATGGCTACACCTTC	CAISAQRGVYGYTF	-	TRBV10-3	14	-	TRBJ1-2
TGTGCCTGGAGACAGTCCCTTTCCGGGGAGCTGTTTTTT	CAWRQSLSGELFF	-	TRBV30	13	-	TRBJ2-2
TGCGCCAGCAGCTTGGGGGTTAGCGGGAGCTCCCCGGAGACCCAGTACTTC	CASSLGVSGSSPETQYF	TRBD2	TRBV5-1	17	-	TRBJ2-5
TGTGCCAGCAGTCTCGAGCCCGGGACAGGAAGAAACACCATATATTTT	CASSLEPGTGRNTIYF	TRBD1	TRBV28	16	-	TRBJ1-3
TGTGCCAGCAGCTTAGCGCCTATGCAAGAGACCCAGTACTTC	CASSLAPMQETQYF	-	TRBV11-2	14	-	TRBJ2-5
TGTGCCAGCAGCTTTAGCACAGATACGCAGTATTTT	CASSFSTDTQYF	-	TRBV7-2	12	-	TRBJ2-3
TGTGCCAGCGGACTAGATAGCTACAATGAGCAGTTCTTC	CASGLDSYNEQFF	TRBD2	TRBV28	13	-	TRBJ2-1
TGTGCCTGGAGTGCTCTCCCTAGCGGATCCTACAATGAGCAGTTCTTC	CAWSALPSGSYNEQFF	TRBD2	TRBV30	16	once	TRBJ2-1
TGTGCCAGCAGCCCCGTTTCTGGGGCCAACGTCCTGACTTTC	CASSPVSGANVLTF	-	TRBV9	14	once	TRBJ2-6
TGTGCCAGCAGTGAAAGGGACAGGTGGGGAGGCTACGAGCAGTACTTC	CASSERDRWGGYEQYF	TRBD1	TRBV6-1	16	-	TRBJ2-7
TGCGCCAGCAGCAAGGGGACTAGCGGGAGCTCGACGGATACGCAGTATTTT	CASSKGTSGSSTDTQYF	TRBD2	TRBV5-1	17	-	TRBJ2-3
TGTGCCAGTAGTACCGGACTAGCGCTTAGCACAGATACGCAGTATTTT	CASSTGLALSTDTQYF	TRBD2	TRBV19	16	once	TRBJ2-3
TGTGCCAGTAGTAGGACAGGGGGCTGGGGGCAGCCCCAGCATTTT	CASSRTGGWGQPQHF	TRBD1	TRBV19	15	-	TRBJ1-5
TGTGCCTGTATTAGGGAGAGGACAGATACGCAGTATTTT	CACIRERTDTQYF	-	TRBV30	13	-	TRBJ2-3
TGTGCCATCAGTGGTACAGGGGCGAAGAACACTGAAGCTTTCTTT	CAISGTGAKNTEAFF	TRBD1	TRBV10-3	15	-	TRBJ1-1
TGCGCCAGCAGTCTCGAGGGGTCGGACGAGCAGTACTTC	CASSLEGSDEQYF	-	TRBV5-1	13	-	TRBJ2-7
TGTGCCAGCAGAACCGGGACAACTAATGAAAAACTGTTTTTT	CASRTGTTNEKLFF	-	TRBV6-5	14	-	TRBJ1-4
TGCGCCAGCAGCCAGGTGGGGGGTGAAGCCCAGCATTTT	CASSQVGGEAQHF	-	TRBV4-1	13	-	TRBJ1-5
TGCGCCAGCAGTCTGGGTTCGTCAAGCAATCAGCCCCAGCATTTT	CASSLGSSSNQPQHF	-	TRBV5-1	15	-	TRBJ1-5
TGCGCCAGCAGTACCCAGGGGCGCGGCACCGGGGAGCTGTTTTTT	CASSTQGRGTGELFF	-	TRBV5-1	15	-	TRBJ2-2
TGTGCCAGCAGCAGGGACTCTTTATACGAGCAGTACTTC	CASSRDSLYEQYF	-	TRBV6-5	13	-	TRBJ2-7
TGTGCCAGCACCAAGCAGGGCCGTGGGGGCGCGGGAGGGCCTAGCTCCTACGAGCAGTACTTC	CASTKQGRGGAGGPSSYEQYF	-	TRBV21-1	21	-	TRBJ2-7
TGTGCCAGTACTAAGCGGGGAGGGACAGATACGCAGTATTTT	CASTKRGGTDTQYF	TRBD2	TRBV19	14	once	TRBJ2-3
TGTGCCAGCAGCTTCATATCGGTTCCGGGGACCGGGGAGCTGTTTTTT	CASSFISVPGTGELFF	-	TRBV28	16	-	TRBJ2-2
TGCAGCTGGGACCGTCTTGAAGCTTTCTTT	CSWDRLEAFF	-	TRBV29-1	10	-	TRBJ1-1
TGTGCCAGCAGTTTAGGCGGGAGCCGCACCGGGGAGCTGTTTTTT	CASSLGGSRTGELFF	TRBD2	TRBV28	15	-	TRBJ2-2
TGCGCCAGCAGCCCCGGGACTCCTACACGGCCCCAGCATTTT	CASSPGTPTRPQHF	-	TRBV10-2	14	-	TRBJ1-5
TGTGCCAGCAGTTACCGTGGGGGAGAAGGGAACACTGAAGCTTTCTTT	CASSYRGGEGNTEAFF	-	TRBV6-5	16	-	TRBJ1-1
TGTGCCAGTAGTCCTCGGGCGGTAGACCCTAAAAAGTACTTC	CASSPRAVDPKKYF	-	TRBV19	14	-	TRBJ2-7
TGTGCCAGCAGCTCAAACAGGGGGACGGAGACCCAGTACTTC	CASSSNRGTETQYF	TRBD1	TRBV7-8	14	-	TRBJ2-5
TGTGCCAGCAGCTTAGTCACGACAGGGCTCATGAACACTGAAGCTTTCTTT	CASSLVTTGLMNTEAFF	TRBD1	TRBV7-9	17	-	TRBJ1-1
TGTGCCAGCAGCGTAGGCGGGAGCCTTAATGAGCAGTTCTTC	CASSVGGSLNEQFF	TRBD2	TRBV9	14	-	TRBJ2-1
TGTGCCAGCAGTTCAGGGGGCGGCTACACCTTC	CASSSGGGYTF	TRBD1	TRBV28	11	few	TRBJ1-2
TGTGCCAGCAGCCTCCGGGACAGGAATTACAATGAGCAGTTCTTC	CASSLRDRNYNEQFF	TRBD1	TRBV13	15	-	TRBJ2-1
TGTGCCATCAGTGAGCCGGGACTAGCGGGAGTCAATGAGCAGTTCTTC	CAISEPGLAGVNEQFF	TRBD2	TRBV10-3	16	-	TRBJ2-1
TGTGCCAGCAGTGAATTCGGATTAGCGGGAAAGTACCACGAGCAGTACTTC	CASSEFGLAGKYHEQYF	TRBD2	TRBV6-1	17	-	TRBJ2-7
TGTGCCAGCAGCACCCCCACCTCTGGAAACACCATATATTTT	CASSTPTSGNTIYF	-	TRBV7-6	14	-	TRBJ1-3
TGTGCCTCGGTCTGGCGAACCGGGGAGCTGTTTTTT	CASVWRTGELFF	-	TRBV30	12	-	TRBJ2-2
TGTGCCAGCAGCCTCCAAGAGACCCAGTACTTC	CASSLQETQYF	-	TRBV13	11	-	TRBJ2-5
TGTGCCAGCTCCCCCCTCGGTGGTACCCGAGGAGACTACGAGCAGTACTTC	CASSPLGGTRGDYEQYF	-	TRBV18	17	-	TRBJ2-7
TGTGCCAGCAGTTACTCGGGTTCAGGGGAGCTGTTTTTT	CASSYSGSGELFF	-	TRBV6-5	13	-	TRBJ2-2
TGTGCCAGCAGTCCTCATACTAACTATGGCTACACCTTC	CASSPHTNYGYTF	-	TRBV6-5	13	-	TRBJ1-2